The TCR beta chain described here comes from a study of blood T cell repertoires in COVID-19. Overall study context: Acute and convalescent COVID-19 samples came from the United States, Italy and Spain.

Trimming left V 2 bases short and J 9 bases short, with 8 bases between. CDR1 is MNHEY and CDR2 is SMNVEV in the germline V gene (reference sequence). CDR3 length equals 13 residues. Study members were between about 18 and 95 years old and lived in 24 US regions. Some clones are missing from TCRdb's copy, which holds only in-frame ones; the method was immunoSEQ multiplex PCR. Altogether about 220,000 clones are present, 80% to 90% being singletons, with the ten largest covering about 3.3%. The V and J genes are TRBV27 and TRBJ2-6; no clear D. This TCR derives from a woman aged 18-29 years in a cohort exposed to, infected with or recovered from COVID-19 (not recorded which). Sequences were obtained from PBMCs or T cells enriched from blood (not recorded which). The CDR3 region is CASSLTLGNVLTF. In DNA form, the CDR3 reads TGTGCCAGCAGTTTAACGCTAGGCAACGTCCTGACTTTC. Filled out from reference TRBV27 and TRBJ2-6, the complete variable domain reads EAQVTQNPRYLITVTGKKLTVTCSQNMNHEYMSWYRQDPGLGLRQIYYSMNVEVTDKGDVPEGYKVSRKEKRNFPLILESPSPNQTSLYFCASSLTLGNVLTFGAGSRLTVL.